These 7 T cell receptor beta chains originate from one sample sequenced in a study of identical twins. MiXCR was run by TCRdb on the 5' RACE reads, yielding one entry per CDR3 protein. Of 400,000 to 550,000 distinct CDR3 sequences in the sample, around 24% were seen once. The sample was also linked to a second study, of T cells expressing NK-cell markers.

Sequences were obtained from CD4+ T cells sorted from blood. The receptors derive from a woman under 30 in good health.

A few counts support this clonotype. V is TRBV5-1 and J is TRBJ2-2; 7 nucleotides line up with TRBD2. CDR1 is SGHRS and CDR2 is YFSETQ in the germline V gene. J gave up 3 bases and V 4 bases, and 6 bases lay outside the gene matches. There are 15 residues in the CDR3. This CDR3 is CASSEGLGDTGELFF. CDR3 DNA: TGCGCCAGCAGCGAAGGACTAGGGGACACCGGGGAGCTGTTTTTT.

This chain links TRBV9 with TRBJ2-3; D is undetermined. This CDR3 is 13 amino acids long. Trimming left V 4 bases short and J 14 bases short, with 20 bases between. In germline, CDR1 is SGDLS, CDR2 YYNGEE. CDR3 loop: CASSTRTAIELYF. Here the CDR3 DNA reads TGTGCCAGCAGCACGCGGACCGCCATCGAGTTGTATTTT.

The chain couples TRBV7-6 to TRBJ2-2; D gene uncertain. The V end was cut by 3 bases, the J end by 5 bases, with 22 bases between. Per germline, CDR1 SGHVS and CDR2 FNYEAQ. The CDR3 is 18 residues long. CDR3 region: CASSFRWAGREWTGELFF. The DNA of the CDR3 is TGTGCCAGCAGCTTCCGATGGGCAGGACGCGAGTGGACCGGGGAGCTGTTTTTT. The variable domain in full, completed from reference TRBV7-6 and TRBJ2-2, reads GAGVSQSPRYKVTKRGQDVALRCDPISGHVSLYWYRQALGQGPEFLTYFNYEAQQDKSGLPNDRFSAERPEGSISTLTIQRTEQRDSAMYRCASSFRWAGREWTGELFFGEGSRLTVL.

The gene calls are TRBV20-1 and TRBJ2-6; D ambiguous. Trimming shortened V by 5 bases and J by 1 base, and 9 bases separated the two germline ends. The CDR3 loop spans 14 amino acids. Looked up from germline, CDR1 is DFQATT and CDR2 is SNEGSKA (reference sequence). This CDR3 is CSADKLSGANVLTF. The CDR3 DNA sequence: TGCAGTGCTGACAAACTGTCTGGGGCCAACGTCCTGACTTTC.

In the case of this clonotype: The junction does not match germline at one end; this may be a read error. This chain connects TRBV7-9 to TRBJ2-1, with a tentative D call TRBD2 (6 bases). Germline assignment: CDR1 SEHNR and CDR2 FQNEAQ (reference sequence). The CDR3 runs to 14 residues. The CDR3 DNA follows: TGTGCCAGCCGCTTAGCGGTCTCCTACAATGAGCAGTTCTTC. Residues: CASRLAVSYNEQFF.

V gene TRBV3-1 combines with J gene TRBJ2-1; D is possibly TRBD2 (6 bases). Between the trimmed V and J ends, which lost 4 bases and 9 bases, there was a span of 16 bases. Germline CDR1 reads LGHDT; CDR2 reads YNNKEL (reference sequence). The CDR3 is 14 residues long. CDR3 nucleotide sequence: TGTGCCAGCAGCCCCACCGGGAGAGCGGGTGAGCAGTTCTTC. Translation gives CASSPTGRAGEQFF.

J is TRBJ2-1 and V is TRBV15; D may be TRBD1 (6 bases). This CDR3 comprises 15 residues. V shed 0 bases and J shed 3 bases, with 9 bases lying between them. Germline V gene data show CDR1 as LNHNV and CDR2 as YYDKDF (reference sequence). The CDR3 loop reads CATSRDIQGYNEQFF. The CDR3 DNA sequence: TGTGCCACCAGCAGAGATATACAGGGCTACAATGAGCAGTTCTTC.